Presented here are 26 T cell receptor beta chains from one specimen sequenced in a study of T-cell reconstitution after alpha-beta-depleted transplantation in children. The authors prepared the TCRbeta library with unique molecular identifiers. TCRdb analysed the PCR reads with MiXCR anew, one entry per CDR3 protein. The sample includes hundreds of thousands of distinct CDR3 sequences, roughly 15% of them seen just once. The sample was PBMCs, mostly from graft donor cells, taken 360 days after TCRalphabeta/CD19-depleted stem cell transplant. Receptors originate from a male patient aged 2-15 years who had a stem cell transplant for acute lymphoblastic leukemia, so the T cells may come from the graft donor.

V usage is TRBV29-1 and J usage is TRBJ2-7, with TRBD1 matching 10 bases. Germline V gene lookup returns CDR1 SQVTM and CDR2 ANQGSEA. V dropped 4 bases and J dropped 3; count of bases not matched to a gene: 9. The CDR3 totals 15 residues. The CDR3 coding sequence is TGCAGCGTTGCCAGACGGGACAGGGGACACTACGAGCAGTACTTC. Protein sequence: CSVARRDRGHYEQYF.

The CDR3 DNA is TGTGCCAGCAGTTTAAGGACAGGGGGTTATACCGGGGAGCTGTTTTTT. The encoded protein is CASSLRTGGYTGELFF. The V and J genes are TRBV12-3 or TRBV12-4 and TRBJ2-2; 10 bases fit TRBD1. The CDR3 is 16 residues long. The trim removed 2 bases at V and 5 bases at J, leaving 5 bases unmatched.

This clonotype was observed a handful of times. V gene TRBV10-3 combines with J gene TRBJ1-1; D unclear. The length of the CDR3 is 14 residues. Trimming removed 2 bases at V and 3 bases at J, with 10 bases between. The germline V gene has CDR1 ENHRY and CDR2 SYGVKD. This CDR3 is CAISERSSYTEAFF. The CDR3 DNA is TGTGCCATCAGTGAGAGGTCCTCGTACACTGAAGCTTTCTTT.

This clonotype was counted at least ten times. Here the CDR3 reads CSATGTLYNEQFF. CDR3 nucleotides: TGCAGTGCTACCGGGACTCTCTACAATGAGCAGTTCTTC. The chain uses TRBV20-1 and TRBJ2-1; a possible D gene is TRBD2 (6 bases). Germline CDR1 reads DFQATT; CDR2 reads SNEGSKA (reference sequence). V lost 4 bases and J lost 3, with 10 bases in between. The CDR3 covers 13 residues.

This clonotype came up many times. V is TRBV5-1 and J is TRBJ2-7, with 11 positions matching TRBD2. Germline CDR1 and CDR2: SGHRS and YFSETQ. J lost 6 bases, V lost 1 base, and 6 bases had no gene match. The CDR3 spans 15 residues. In nucleotides, the CDR3 is TGCGCCAGCAGCTTGAAGACTAGCGGGAAGGGCGAGCAGTACTTC. It translates to CASSLKTSGKGEQYF.

This chain connects TRBV12-3 or TRBV12-4 to TRBJ2-3, with D perhaps TRBD1 or TRBD2 (6 bases each). V dropped 5 bases and J dropped 8 bases, with 17 bases sitting between them. The CDR3 is 14 amino acids. The CDR3 DNA is TGTGCCAGCAGTGTACAGGGAGGACGGGGTACGCAGTATTTT. It specifies CASSVQGGRGTQYF.

This clonotype was seen ten or more times. V and J are TRBV7-2 and TRBJ2-1; D is unclear. Trimming stripped 2 bases from V and 9 bases from J, with 2 bases between. In germline, CDR1 is SGHTA, CDR2 FQGNSA. CDR3 length: 10 residues. The CDR3 DNA sequence: TGTGCCAGCAGCTTAATTGAGCAGTTCTTC. Its protein is CASSLIEQFF.

This clonotype was detected a few times. V and J are TRBV7-2 and TRBJ2-1; 7 bases match TRBD2. The germline V gene encodes CDR1 SGHTA and CDR2 FQGNSA. The CDR3 sequence is 17 residues long. Trimming took 2 bases from V and 7 from J; bases not matched to a gene: 14. The chain's CDR3 is CASSLRPQREGPNEQFF. The CDR3 DNA is TGTGCCAGCAGCTTAAGACCACAGCGGGAAGGCCCGAATGAGCAGTTCTTC.

This clonotype was detected only a few times. The CDR3 here is CSVERTSNTEAFF. The CDR3 coding sequence is TGCAGCGTTGAGAGGACTTCGAACACTGAAGCTTTCTTT. The chain is built from TRBV29-1 and TRBJ1-1, with unresolved D. Germline V CDR1 and CDR2: SQVTM, ANQGSEA. The CDR3 has 13 residues. V dropped 3 bases and J dropped 1 base, with 9 bases sitting between them.

The CDR3 nucleotides are TGTGCCAGCAGCTTCCCCACGACAGGGGGCGGAACAGATACGCAGTATTTT. Amino acids: CASSFPTTGGGTDTQYF. V gene TRBV7-9 combines with J gene TRBJ2-3; the match to TRBD1 covers 10 bases. Germline V CDR1 and CDR2: SEHNR, FQNEAQ (reference sequence). The V segment lost 3 bases and the J segment 3 bases; nucleotides outside the gene matches: 9. The CDR3 sequence is 17 residues long.

Many counts were recorded for this clonotype. CDR3: CASSSGPEQFF. In DNA form, the CDR3 reads TGTGCCAGCAGCTCCGGACCGGAGCAGTTCTTC. The V and J genes are TRBV13 and TRBJ2-1; no reliable D call. Germline CDR1 is PRHDT and CDR2 is FYEKMQ (reference sequence). This CDR3 has 11 residues. With 4 bases removed from V and 10 bases from J, the gap between germline ends came to 8 bases.

The chain links TRBV4-1 to TRBJ2-3, with D possibly called TRBD1 or TRBD2 (5 bases each). Per germline, CDR1 MGHRA and CDR2 YSYEKL. Trimming cost V 4 bases and J 3 bases, with 32 bases left between them. This CDR3 contains 21 residues. The CDR3 nucleotides are TGCGCCAGCAGCCCCGGGGCAGTCTCAGCCCTCCTCCCTGTGGTAACAGATACGCAGTATTTT. This encodes CASSPGAVSALLPVVTDTQYF.

The V and J genes are TRBV20-1 and TRBJ1-1, with D perhaps matching TRBD1 (6 bases). CDR1 and CDR2 from the germline V gene are DFQATT and SNEGSKA (reference sequence). V was shortened by 0 bases and J by 6 bases, with 17 bases between the two germline ends. The CDR3 covers 15 residues. Here the CDR3 reads CSARDREQGVPEAFF. The CDR3 coding sequence is TGCAGTGCTAGAGATAGGGAACAGGGAGTACCTGAAGCTTTCTTT.

This clonotype showed up just a few times. The gene calls are TRBV19 and TRBJ2-6; D might be TRBD2 (7 bases). Between the trimmed V and J ends, which lost 9 bases and 0 bases, there was a span of 18 bases. The germline gives CDR1 LNHDA, CDR2 SQIVND (reference sequence). The CDR3 contains 17 residues. The DNA for the CDR3 is TGTGCCAGCGGGGGGACACAGCACCTCTCTGGGGCCAACGTCCTGACTTTC. This encodes CASGGTQHLSGANVLTF.

This clonotype was recorded a few times. The chain joins TRBV10-3 to TRBJ2-7, with D unresolved. The CDR3 length is 13 residues. Germline assignment: CDR1 ENHRY and CDR2 SYGVKD. Trimming removed 5 bases from V and 2 bases from J, with 10 bases in between. The CDR3 DNA reads TGTGCCATCAGTCCGTCGTTGACCTACGAGCAGTACTTC. It codes for CAISPSLTYEQYF.

The genes are TRBV27 and TRBJ2-7, with D tentatively TRBD1 or TRBD2 (5 bases each). Germline CDR1 is MNHEY and CDR2 is SMNVEV (reference sequence). The CDR3 runs 15 residues. V was trimmed by 7 bases and J by 1 base, leaving 17 bases between them. In DNA, the CDR3 is TGTGCCAGCATGGGCGGGCCAGGGCGGTCCTACGAGCAGTACTTC. Its translation: CASMGGPGRSYEQYF.

CDR3: CASSLATFF. CDR3 DNA: TGTGCCAGCAGCTTAGCCACCTTCTTC. The rearrangement links TRBV7-9 to TRBJ2-1, with D unresolved. V lost 0 bases and J lost 16, with 4 bases in between. The CDR3 extends over 9 amino acids. Germline V gene lookup returns CDR1 SEHNR and CDR2 FQNEAQ (reference sequence).

This clonotype was found a few times. The chain uses TRBV12-3 or TRBV12-4 and TRBJ2-5; D possibly matches TRBD1 or TRBD2 (5 bases each). This CDR3 region has 16 residues. V lost 5 bases and J 2 bases, leaving 18 bases between the germline ends. The CDR3 reads CASSPYPGTDQETQYF. Written as DNA, the CDR3 is TGTGCCAGCAGTCCCTACCCCGGGACGGATCAAGAGACCCAGTACTTC.

This rearrangement joins TRBV28 to TRBJ1-4; D remains unclear. V lost 6 bases and J 0 bases, leaving 11 bases between the germline ends. Germline CDR1 reads MDHEN; CDR2 reads SYDVKM. This CDR3 has 15 residues. CDR3 region: CASRLDRATNEKLFF. The DNA of the CDR3 is TGTGCCAGCAGGTTAGATAGGGCAACTAATGAAAAACTGTTTTTT. The full variable domain, rest sourced from reference TRBV28 and TRBJ1-4, is DVKVTQSSRYLVKRTGEKVFLECVQDMDHENMFWYRQDPGLGLRLIYFSYDVKMKEKGDIPEGYSVSREKKERFSLILESASTNQTSMYLCASRLDRATNEKLFFGSGTQLSVL.

The DNA of the CDR3 is TGTGCCAGCAGTTGGGGACAGGGAAGGTATGGCTACACCTTC. Its translation is CASSWGQGRYGYTF. The rearrangement links TRBV28 to TRBJ1-2; TRBD1 aligns across 9 bases. Germline assignment: CDR1 MDHEN and CDR2 SYDVKM. The V and J ends lost 4 bases and 5 bases, in that order; junction bases with no gene match: 5. The length of the CDR3 is 14 residues.

This clonotype was seen many times. The chain recombines TRBV4-3 with TRBJ2-3; no definite D call. Germline V CDR1 and CDR2: LGHNA, YSLEER. Deletions cut 1 base from V and 1 base from J, with 12 bases between. The CDR3 is made up of 16 amino acids. In nucleotides, the CDR3 is TGCGCCAGCAGCCAAGTGGCCCGAACCCGCACAGATACGCAGTATTTT. Translated: CASSQVARTRTDTQYF.

Comments on this clonotype: This may be a read error: a much more frequent sequence differs by one nucleotide. It is likely a read error, because the conserved phenylalanine at the end of the CDR3 is missing. This chain joins TRBV6-5 and TRBJ2-1, with TRBD2 matching 11 bases. Trimming at V came to 2 bases and at J to 9 bases, leaving 6 bases not matched to a gene. This CDR3 comprises 15 residues. Germline assignment: CDR1 MNHEY and CDR2 SVGAGI. The CDR3 region has the DNA TGTGCCAGCAGTTACACTAGCGGGAGTTCGGTTGAGCAGTTCTAC. Protein product: CASSYTSGSSVEQFY.

The rearrangement links TRBV28 to TRBJ2-7; D not certain. The CDR3 totals 13 residues. Germline V gives CDR1 MDHEN, CDR2 SYDVKM. Trimming cost V 3 bases and J 2 bases, with 8 bases left between them. Written as DNA, the CDR3 is TGTGCCAGCAGTTTGGGATTGCCCTACGAGCAGTACTTC. Protein: CASSLGLPYEQYF.

This clonotype was seen only a few times. The chain employs TRBV15 and TRBJ1-2; D unclear. The CDR3 has 13 amino acids. The V and J ends lost 1 base and 3 bases respectively, with 6 bases between them. Germline V gene lookup returns CDR1 LNHNV and CDR2 YYDKDF (reference sequence). Written as DNA, the CDR3 is TGTGCCACCAGCAGAGCGGGTTACTATGGCTACACCTTC. This sequence encodes CATSRAGYYGYTF.

V usage is TRBV15 and J usage is TRBJ2-7, with D possibly being TRBD2 (5 bases). The CDR3 sequence is 15 residues long. Trimming took 0 bases from V and 3 from J, leaving 12 bases between them. The germline gives CDR1 LNHNV, CDR2 YYDKDF (reference sequence). Written as DNA, the CDR3 is TGTGCCACCAGCAGAGAGGTCGGGAACTACTACGAGCAGTACTTC. As protein: CATSREVGNYYEQYF.

This chain joins TRBV29-1 and TRBJ2-2, with D tentatively TRBD1 (6 bases). The CDR3 is 14 residues long. V was trimmed by 4 bases and J by 5 bases, leaving 14 bases between them. Germline-derived CDR1 and CDR2 are SQVTM and ANQGSEA. The CDR3 nucleotides are TGCAGCGTTGGAACAGGGTACGGGACCGGGGAGCTGTTTTTT. Residues: CSVGTGYGTGELFF.